Below, one T cell receptor (beta chain) is given with its context. What it binds is unknown. Each CDR3 protein is one row after TCRdb ran MiXCR on the reads. The sample contains some 320,000 distinct CDR3 sequences, roughly 29% of which appear only once. The record originates from a study of T cell repertoires in cytomegalovirus infection. Trimming shortened V by 6 bases and J by 8 bases, and 19 bases separated the two germline ends. The CDR3 is 15 amino acids. The chain uses TRBV12-3 or TRBV12-4 and TRBJ1-4; the D is unclear. Material: cultured PBMCs, obtained from culture after CMV antigen stimulation. The clonotype was recovered from a human donor in good health (CMV status not recorded). Some clones in this sample may be carry-over from other donors' samples. This CDR3 is CASSPVGRRKEKLFF. The CDR3 DNA follows: TGTGCCAGCAGCCCCGTCGGGAGGCGAAAGGAAAAACTGTTTTTT.